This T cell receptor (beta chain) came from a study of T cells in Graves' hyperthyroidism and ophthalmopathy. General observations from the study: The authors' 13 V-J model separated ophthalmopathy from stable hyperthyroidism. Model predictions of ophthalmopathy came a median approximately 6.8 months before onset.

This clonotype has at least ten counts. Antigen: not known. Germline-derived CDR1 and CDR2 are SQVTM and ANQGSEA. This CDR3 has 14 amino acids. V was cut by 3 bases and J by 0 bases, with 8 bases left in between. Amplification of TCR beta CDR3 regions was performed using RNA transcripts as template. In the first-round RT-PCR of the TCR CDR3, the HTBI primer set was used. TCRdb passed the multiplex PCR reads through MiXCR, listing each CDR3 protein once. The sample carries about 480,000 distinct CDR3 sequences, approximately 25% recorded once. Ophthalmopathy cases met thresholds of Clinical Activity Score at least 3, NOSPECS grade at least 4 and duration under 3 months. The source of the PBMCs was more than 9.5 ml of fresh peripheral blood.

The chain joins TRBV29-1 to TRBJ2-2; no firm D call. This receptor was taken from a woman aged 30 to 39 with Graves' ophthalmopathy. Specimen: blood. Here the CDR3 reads CSVEGDTNTGELFF. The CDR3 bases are TGCAGCGTTGAGGGCGACACGAACACCGGGGAGCTGTTTTTT.